The present T cell receptor (beta chain) was sequenced within a study of shared clonotypes between healthy human individuals. TCRdb's copy holds only in-frame clones and misses some; the assay was immunoSEQ multiplex PCR. The sample lists roughly 2,300,000 clones; just under 95% were seen once. The V gene's germline CDR1 is SGDLS and CDR2 YYNGEE. The CDR3 spans 19 residues. With 3 bases clipped from V and 0 bases from J, the junction kept 12 bases outside the gene matches. All of the donors resided in Nashville, Tennessee, and each was a Caucasian adult. The chain carries TRBV9 and TRBJ2-6; 7 bases match TRBD1. The source is a man between 18 and 35 years old in good health. Some clones in this sample may be carry-over from other donors' samples. The sample consisted of naive CD4+ T cells from PBMCs. Sample subset: CD45RA+ positively selected. CDR3 coding DNA: TGTGCCAGCAGCGGTAACAGGGGTCCCGACCCCTCTGGGGCCAACGTCCTGACTTTC. This translates into CASSGNRGPDPSGANVLTF.